Sequencing of this TCR beta chain was carried out in a study of blood T cell repertoires in COVID-19. Study-level information: Material from acute and convalescent COVID-19 was sourced from the United States, Italy and Spain. T cells, B-cell-depleted T cells, or PBMCs provided the cDNA or gDNA that served as material.

Assay used: immunoSEQ multiplex PCR; TCRdb lists only in-frame clones, some missing. The sample holds some 390,000 clones, 75% to 90% seen once. Deletions cut 6 bases from V and 0 bases from J, with 17 bases between. The germline gives CDR1 KGHSH, CDR2 LQKENI. The CDR3 length is 16 residues. The source is a man younger than 45 who had recovered from COVID-19. The sequencing sample was made of PBMCs or T cells enriched from blood (not recorded which). This chain uses TRBV18 with TRBJ1-2; perhaps TRBD1 as D (6 bases). CDR3 DNA: TGTGCCAGCTCCCGAGGCAGAACAGGGACTAACTATGGCTACACCTTC. Its translation is CASSRGRTGTNYGYTF.